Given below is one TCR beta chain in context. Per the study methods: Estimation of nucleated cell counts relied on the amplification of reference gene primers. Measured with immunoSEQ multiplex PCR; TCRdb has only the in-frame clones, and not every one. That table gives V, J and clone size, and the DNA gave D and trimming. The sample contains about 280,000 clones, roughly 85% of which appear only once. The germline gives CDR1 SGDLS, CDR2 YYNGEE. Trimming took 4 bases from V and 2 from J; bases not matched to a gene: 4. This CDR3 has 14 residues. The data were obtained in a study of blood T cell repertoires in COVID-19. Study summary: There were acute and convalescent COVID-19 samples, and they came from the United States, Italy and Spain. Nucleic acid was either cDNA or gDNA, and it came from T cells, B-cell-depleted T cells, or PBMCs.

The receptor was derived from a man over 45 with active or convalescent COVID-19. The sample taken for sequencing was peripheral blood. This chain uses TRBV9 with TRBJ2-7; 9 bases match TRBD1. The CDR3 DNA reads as TGTGCCAGCAGCCCAAGGACAGGGGCCTACGAGCAGTACTTC. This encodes CASSPRTGAYEQYF.